This T cell receptor (beta chain) was profiled in a study of beta chain features in type 1 diabetes. At the level of the study: Sorted cells examined across all samples numbered about 110,000,000.

CD45RO/CCR7/CD25/CD127/CD95/CD27 separated CD4+ naive, central memory, regulatory and stem cell-like memory cells by sorting. V lost 0 bases to trimming and J lost 3 bases, with 9 bases between them. The CDR3 is 15 amino acids. Germline CDR1 is LGHNA and CDR2 is YSLEER. General study results and limits: Insertions were fewer and deletions more numerous at VDJ junctions in type 1 diabetes patients. Shorter TCRB CDR3s, moderately but significantly so, were found in Type 1 diabetes patients in all four CD4+ subsets.

This clone was found many times. Its antigen is not known. Every bit of the isolated RNA underwent reverse transcription, so sequencing read expressed TCRB transcripts. TCRdb keeps only in-frame clones here, not all; method: immunoSEQ multiplex PCR. The table shows 300,000 to 400,000 clones, with 9.3% occurring only once. The V and J genes are TRBV4-3 and TRBJ1-5; no definite D call. Sequencing used central memory CD4+ T cells from blood. The TCR sequence derives from a young man with type 1 diabetes. In DNA form, the CDR3 reads TGCGCCAGCAGCCAAGATTGGATTGTCAATCAGCCCCAGCATTTT. It is translated as CASSQDWIVNQPQHF.